The T cell receptor beta chain under discussion was sequenced for a study of shared clonotypes between healthy human individuals (dated by TCRdb to 2020 to 2022). Concerning the study at large: The cohort comprised a couple of women and three men aged 18 to 49 years. For each donor, three plates each were used for CD4 naive and CD4 memory, two plates were used for CD8 naive, and one plate was used for CD8 memory. To estimate repertoire size and how much clonotype sharing occurs between individuals, the study deeply sequenced the blood TCR repertoires of roughly 5 healthy adults. To increase sequencing depth and limit assay-specific biases, TCR repertoire library preparation and sequencing were carried out by different laboratories using diverse techniques. Each donor's leukapheresis produced roughly between roughly 0.85 and 9.5 billion PBMCs. Results and caveats for the whole study, not just this receptor: Rarefaction of sorted-subset datasets indicated incomplete sequencing despite the large sequencing depth. Sharing across several donors was observed for roughly 5.4% of naive CD4, 3% to 3.5% of naive CD8, 2% to 2.5% of memory CD4, and about 0.4% of memory CD8 clonotypes. Pairwise subsampling led to the expectation that sequencing depth would affect the degree of clonotype sharing among donors. Naive subsets generally had larger estimated clonotype richness than memory subsets did. The genetic and exposure-history diversity represented was limited by the small number of donors. Compared with non-shared clonotypes, the clonotypes found in all four sorted-subset donors had higher generation probabilities. Sampling was limited to blood, and TCR repertoires in tissue likely differ from TCR repertoires in blood.

In regard to this clone: The clone's antigen remains unknown. Within one base of it there is no much larger clone, and no base qualities were kept.

Using the deep immunoSEQ assay, multiplex PCR amplified TCR CDR3 regions from genomic DNA. Extracted genomic DNA from each cell subset was spread evenly across all wells of several immunoSEQ 96-well plates, with each plate serving as a replicate. Each replicate PCR for sorted subsets received 150 to 250 ng genomic DNA, equal to tens of thousands of T cell genomes. Purified libraries were measured with a Qubit 3.0 fluorometer, size-checked on a Bioanalyzer 2100, and measured again with the KAPA Library Quantification kit. Every immunoSEQ 96-well plate was sequenced on a dedicated single-read 150-cycle Illumina NextSeq 550 flow cell. As for the authors' bioinformatics: Because the immunoSEQ output included only junctional sequences and no quality scores, the filtering could not be the same as the filtering used for full-length reads. To assign V/J genes and CDR3, sequences were annotated against IMGT germline references using PyIR, a Python wrapper for IgBLAST v1.9. Reads with weak V/J assignments (E-value above 1e-6), missing CDR3, stop codons, out-of-frame junctions, or ambiguous translated residues were removed. V3J clonotypes were defined by identical inferred V gene, J gene, and CDR3 amino acid sequence. Percentage overlap between repertoires was calculated by dividing the number of shared unique clonotypes by the size of the smaller repertoire. Repertoire richness was assessed with RTK rarefaction, the Chao1 estimator, and Recon v2.1 estimates of unobserved clonotypes. Generation probabilities for all TCRbeta clonotypes obtained by the gDNA method from a handful of donors were computed using OLGA. TCRdb took this table from immuneACCESS and kept in-frame rearrangements with V and J called. Such tables lack part of the clones; where checked against another copy, unresolved V genes explain under half of the gap, and the rest is unexplained. V and J calls and clone size come straight from that table; D and trimming were deduced from the DNA. The sample profile shows about 2 million clones; approximately 94% of them were found once. The ten most abundant clones make up about 1.1% of the sample.

CD8 naive samples were CD45RO-negative cells positively selected for CCR7, giving a CD45RA+CCR7+ population that excluded TemRA cells. Healthy HIV-negative adults with no recently reported acute infections or vaccinations were included as donors. All donors were Caucasian adults living in Nashville, Tennessee, USA. After blood collection by leukapheresis, PBMCs were isolated using Ficoll-Histopaque density gradient centrifugation and then cryopreserved in the vapor phase of liquid nitrogen. Analytical flow cytometry was used to check the purity and quantity of each magnetically sorted T cell population. Genomic DNA was isolated from each sorted fraction and quantified by UV absorbance on a Nanodrop 2000c. Between the V and J ends, shortened by 4 bases and 2 bases respectively, the junction contains 9 bases. Including the terminal cysteine and phenylalanine, the CDR3 comprises 14 residues. The only DNA kept is the CDR3, 42 bases in frame from the first base. CDR1 MDHEN and CDR2 SYDVKM were looked up in the germline V gene.

The V and J segments used are TRBV28 and TRBJ1-5, with the D gene uncertain. The specimen was naive CD8+ T cells sorted from blood. The cell subset or site label of this sample denotes: CD45RA+CCR7+. This clonotype was sampled from a man aged 18 to 29 in good health. The nucleotide sequence reads as follows: TGTGCCAGCAGTTGGACCCCAGGCAATCAGCCCCAGCATTTT. It specifies CASSWTPGNQPQHF.